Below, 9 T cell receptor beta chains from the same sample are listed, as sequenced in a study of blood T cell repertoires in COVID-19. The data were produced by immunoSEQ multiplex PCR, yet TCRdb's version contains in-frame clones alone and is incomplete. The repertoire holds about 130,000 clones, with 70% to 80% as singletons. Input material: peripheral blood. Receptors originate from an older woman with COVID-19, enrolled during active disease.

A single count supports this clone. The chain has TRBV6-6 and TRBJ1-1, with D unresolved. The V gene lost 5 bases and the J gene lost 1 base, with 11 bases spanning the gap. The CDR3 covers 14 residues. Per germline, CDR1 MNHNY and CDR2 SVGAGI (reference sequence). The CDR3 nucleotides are TGTGCCAGCAGTCGATCGGGCCCGAACACTGAAGCTTTCTTT. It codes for CASSRSGPNTEAFF.

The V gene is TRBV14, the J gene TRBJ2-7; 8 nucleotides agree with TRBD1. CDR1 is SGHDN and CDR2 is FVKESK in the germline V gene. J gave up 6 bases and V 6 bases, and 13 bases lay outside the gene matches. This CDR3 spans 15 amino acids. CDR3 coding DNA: TGTGCCAGCAGGGCAAGAACAGGGGGTTTGAGCGAGCAGTACTTC. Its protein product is CASRARTGGLSEQYF.

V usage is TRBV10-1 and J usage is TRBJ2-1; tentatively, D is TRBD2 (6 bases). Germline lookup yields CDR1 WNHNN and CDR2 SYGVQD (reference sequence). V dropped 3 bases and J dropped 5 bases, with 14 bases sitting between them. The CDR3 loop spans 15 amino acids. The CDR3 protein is CASSEGLACHNEQFF. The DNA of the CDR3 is TGCGCCAGCAGTGAAGGGCTAGCGTGCCACAATGAGCAGTTCTTC.

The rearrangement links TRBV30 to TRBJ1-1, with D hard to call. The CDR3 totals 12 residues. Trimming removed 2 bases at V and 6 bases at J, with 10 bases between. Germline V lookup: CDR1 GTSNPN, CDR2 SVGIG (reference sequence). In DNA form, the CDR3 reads TGTGCCTGGAGTACGGGGAGGGCTGAAGCTTTCTTT. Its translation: CAWSTGRAEAFF.

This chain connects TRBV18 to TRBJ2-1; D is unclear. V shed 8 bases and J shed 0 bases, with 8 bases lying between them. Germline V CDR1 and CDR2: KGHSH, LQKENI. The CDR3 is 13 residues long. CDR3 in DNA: TGTGCCAGCATTAATAGCTCCTACAATGAGCAGTTCTTC. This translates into CASINSSYNEQFF.

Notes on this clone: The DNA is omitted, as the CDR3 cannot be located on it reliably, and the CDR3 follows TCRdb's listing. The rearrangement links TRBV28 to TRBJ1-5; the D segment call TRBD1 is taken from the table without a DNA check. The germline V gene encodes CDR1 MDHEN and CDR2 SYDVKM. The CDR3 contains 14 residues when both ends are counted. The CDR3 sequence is CASSFGSGNQPQHF.

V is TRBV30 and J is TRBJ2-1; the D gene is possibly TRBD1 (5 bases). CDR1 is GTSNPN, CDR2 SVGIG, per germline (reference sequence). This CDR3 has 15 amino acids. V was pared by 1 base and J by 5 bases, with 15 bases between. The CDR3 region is CAWSGRMGLNNEQFF. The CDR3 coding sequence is TGTGCCTGGAGTGGTCGGATGGGGCTGAACAATGAGCAGTTCTTC.

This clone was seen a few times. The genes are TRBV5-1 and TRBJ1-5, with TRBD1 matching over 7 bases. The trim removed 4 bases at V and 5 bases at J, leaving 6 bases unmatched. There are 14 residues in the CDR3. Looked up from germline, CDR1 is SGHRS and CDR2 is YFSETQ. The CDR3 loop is CASSEQGPDQPQHF. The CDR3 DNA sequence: TGCGCCAGCAGCGAACAGGGGCCTGATCAGCCCCAGCATTTT.

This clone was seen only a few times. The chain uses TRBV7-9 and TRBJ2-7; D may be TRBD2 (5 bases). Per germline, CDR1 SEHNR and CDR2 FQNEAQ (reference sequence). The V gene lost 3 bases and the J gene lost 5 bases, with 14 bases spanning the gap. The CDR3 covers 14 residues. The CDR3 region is CASSFGPAGHEQYF. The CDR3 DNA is TGTGCCAGCAGCTTCGGACCCGCGGGCCACGAGCAGTACTTC.